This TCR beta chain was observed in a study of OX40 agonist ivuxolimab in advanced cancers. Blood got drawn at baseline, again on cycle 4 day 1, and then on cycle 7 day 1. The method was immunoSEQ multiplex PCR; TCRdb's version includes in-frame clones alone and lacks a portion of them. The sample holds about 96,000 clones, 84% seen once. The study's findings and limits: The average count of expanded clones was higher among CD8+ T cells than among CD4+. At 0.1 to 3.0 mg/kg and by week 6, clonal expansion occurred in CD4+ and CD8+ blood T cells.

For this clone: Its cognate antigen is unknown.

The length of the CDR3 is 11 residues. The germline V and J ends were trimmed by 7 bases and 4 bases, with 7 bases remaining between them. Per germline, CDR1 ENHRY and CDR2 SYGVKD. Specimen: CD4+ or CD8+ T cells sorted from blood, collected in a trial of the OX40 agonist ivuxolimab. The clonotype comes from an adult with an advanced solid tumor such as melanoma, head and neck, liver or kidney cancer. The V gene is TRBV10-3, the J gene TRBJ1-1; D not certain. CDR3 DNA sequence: TGTGCCATCAAAGGGAGCACTGAAGCTTTCTTT. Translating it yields CAIKGSTEAFF.